What follows are 9 T cell receptor beta chains derived from one specimen sequenced in a study of T cells after yellow fever vaccination. MiXCR, applied by TCRdb to the 5' RACE reads, yields one record per CDR3 protein. Among tens of thousands of distinct CDR3 sequences, more than 5.5% were seen once, and the ten largest hold under 45%. Sequenced here: CD8+ T cells sorted from PBMCs, sampled roughly 5 days after the first yellow fever vaccination. The receptors stem from a man between 18 and 29 years old who received the YFV17D yellow fever vaccine.

This clonotype was seen more than once but under ten times. The J gene is TRBJ2-7, the V gene TRBV10-3; possible D gene TRBD1, 5 bases. The germline gives CDR1 ENHRY, CDR2 SYGVKD. This CDR3 contains 13 residues. Deletions cut 8 bases from V and 4 bases from J, with 15 bases between. The CDR3: CAIRNGAGYEQYV. CDR3 DNA: TGTGCCATCCGGAACGGCGCAGGGTACGAGCAGTACGTC.

J is TRBJ2-3 and V is TRBV6-2 or TRBV6-3; 8 nucleotides agree with TRBD2. The CDR3 runs to 15 residues. V lost 5 bases, J lost 4 bases, and 8 bases stayed unmatched. Germline CDR1 MNHEY, CDR2 SVGEGT. The CDR3 DNA follows: TGTGCCAGCAGTACGGACTATAGCGGGGCAGATACGCAGTATTTT. Protein sequence: CASSTDYSGADTQYF.

Only a few counts were recorded for this clonotype. The chain recombines TRBV28 with TRBJ1-5; TRBD1 might be the D (6 bases). The CDR3 covers 16 residues. In germline, CDR1 is MDHEN, CDR2 SYDVKM. V was trimmed by 2 bases and J by 0 bases, leaving 11 bases between them. CDR3 nucleotides: TGTGCCAGCAGTTTAAGGACAGACTATAGCAATCAGCCCCAGCATTTT. This translates into CASSLRTDYSNQPQHF.

V usage is TRBV5-1 and J usage is TRBJ2-2; D gene ambiguous. V lost 7 bases and J 1 base, leaving 5 bases between the germline ends. Germline CDR1 SGHRS, CDR2 YFSETQ. This CDR3 spans 12 amino acids. The DNA for the CDR3 is TGCGCCAGCGGCCAGAACACCGGGGAGCTGTTTTTT. This encodes CASGQNTGELFF.

This clonotype was counted at least ten times. The V gene is TRBV7-6, the J gene TRBJ2-7; D remains unclear. Germline V CDR1 and CDR2: SGHVS, FNYEAQ. Trimming pared 3 bases from V and 3 bases from J, leaving 30 bases between. CDR3 length: 20 residues. CDR3 in DNA: TGTGCCAGCAGCTTTGTCATTTTAGGGTGGTGCGCCCATACCTACTACGAGCAGTACTTC. Translated, it gives CASSFVILGWCAHTYYEQYF.

The sample holds many counts of this clonotype. The chain links TRBV7-9 to TRBJ2-3; no clear D gene. This CDR3 has 14 amino acids. Trimming took 1 base from V and 7 from J, leaving 12 bases between them. CDR1 and CDR2 from the germline V gene are SEHNR and FQNEAQ (reference sequence). In nucleotides, the CDR3 is TGTGCCAGCAGCTTAGTAGGCCTGCCACATACGCAGTATTTT. Translation gives CASSLVGLPHTQYF.

This clonotype has a count of ten or more. The rearrangement joins TRBV5-1 to TRBJ2-7; D not resolved. Trimming removed 1 base from V and 9 bases from J, with 17 bases in between. The length of the CDR3 is 14 residues. Germline CDR1 reads SGHRS; CDR2 reads YFSETQ. In DNA form, the CDR3 reads TGCGCCAGCAGCTTGACTGTCGGTTCTCTCGCGCAGTACGTC. It is translated as CASSLTVGSLAQYV.

This clonotype was counted a few times. The rearrangement uses TRBV6-1 and TRBJ2-7, with D possibly being TRBD1 (5 bases). CDR1 and CDR2 from the germline V gene are MNHNS and SASEGT. This CDR3 is built from 15 residues. V dropped 6 bases and J dropped 2 bases, with 17 bases sitting between them. The CDR3 loop reads CASSFSRTSTYEQYF. The CDR3 DNA is TGTGCCAGCAGCTTTTCAAGGACATCGACCTACGAGCAGTACTTC.

The chain employs TRBV4-1 and TRBJ1-2; D gene unclear. The CDR3 covers 13 residues. V dropped 0 bases and J dropped 10 bases, with 12 bases sitting between them. Germline CDR1 is MGHRA and CDR2 is YSYEKL. CDR3 sequence (DNA): TGCGCCAGCAGCCAAGATTGGAGTGGCCCCTACACCTTC. Its protein is CASSQDWSGPYTF.